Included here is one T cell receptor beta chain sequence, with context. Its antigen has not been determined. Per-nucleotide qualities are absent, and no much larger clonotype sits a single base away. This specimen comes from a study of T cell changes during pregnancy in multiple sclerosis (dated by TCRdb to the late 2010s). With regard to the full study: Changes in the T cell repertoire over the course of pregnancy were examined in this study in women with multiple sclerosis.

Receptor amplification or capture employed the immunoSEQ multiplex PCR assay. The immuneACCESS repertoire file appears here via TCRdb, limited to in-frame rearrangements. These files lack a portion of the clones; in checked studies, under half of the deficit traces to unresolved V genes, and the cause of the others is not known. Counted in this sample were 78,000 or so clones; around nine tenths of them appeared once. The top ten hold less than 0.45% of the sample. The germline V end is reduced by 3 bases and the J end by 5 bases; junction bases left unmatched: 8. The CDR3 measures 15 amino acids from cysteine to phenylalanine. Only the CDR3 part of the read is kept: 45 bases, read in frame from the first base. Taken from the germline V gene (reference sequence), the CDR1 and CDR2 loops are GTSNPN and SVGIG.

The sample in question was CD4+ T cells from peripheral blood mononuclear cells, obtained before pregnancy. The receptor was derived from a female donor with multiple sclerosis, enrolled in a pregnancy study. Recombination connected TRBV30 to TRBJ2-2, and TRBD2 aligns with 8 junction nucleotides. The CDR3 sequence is CAWRLPSGQTGELFF. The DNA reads TGTGCCTGGAGGTTGCCTAGCGGGCAGACCGGGGAGCTGTTTTTT.